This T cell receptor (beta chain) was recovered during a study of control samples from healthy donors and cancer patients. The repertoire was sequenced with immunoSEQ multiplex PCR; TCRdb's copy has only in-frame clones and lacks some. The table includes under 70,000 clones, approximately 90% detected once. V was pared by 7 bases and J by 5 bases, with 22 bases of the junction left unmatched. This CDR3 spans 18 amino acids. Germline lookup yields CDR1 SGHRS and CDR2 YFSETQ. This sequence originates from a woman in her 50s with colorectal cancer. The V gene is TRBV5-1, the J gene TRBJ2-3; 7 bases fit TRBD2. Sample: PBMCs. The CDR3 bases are TGCGCCAGCGGATCACGAGGACTAGGGCAGGGTCTAGGAGATACGCAGTATTTT. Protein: CASGSRGLGQGLGDTQYF.